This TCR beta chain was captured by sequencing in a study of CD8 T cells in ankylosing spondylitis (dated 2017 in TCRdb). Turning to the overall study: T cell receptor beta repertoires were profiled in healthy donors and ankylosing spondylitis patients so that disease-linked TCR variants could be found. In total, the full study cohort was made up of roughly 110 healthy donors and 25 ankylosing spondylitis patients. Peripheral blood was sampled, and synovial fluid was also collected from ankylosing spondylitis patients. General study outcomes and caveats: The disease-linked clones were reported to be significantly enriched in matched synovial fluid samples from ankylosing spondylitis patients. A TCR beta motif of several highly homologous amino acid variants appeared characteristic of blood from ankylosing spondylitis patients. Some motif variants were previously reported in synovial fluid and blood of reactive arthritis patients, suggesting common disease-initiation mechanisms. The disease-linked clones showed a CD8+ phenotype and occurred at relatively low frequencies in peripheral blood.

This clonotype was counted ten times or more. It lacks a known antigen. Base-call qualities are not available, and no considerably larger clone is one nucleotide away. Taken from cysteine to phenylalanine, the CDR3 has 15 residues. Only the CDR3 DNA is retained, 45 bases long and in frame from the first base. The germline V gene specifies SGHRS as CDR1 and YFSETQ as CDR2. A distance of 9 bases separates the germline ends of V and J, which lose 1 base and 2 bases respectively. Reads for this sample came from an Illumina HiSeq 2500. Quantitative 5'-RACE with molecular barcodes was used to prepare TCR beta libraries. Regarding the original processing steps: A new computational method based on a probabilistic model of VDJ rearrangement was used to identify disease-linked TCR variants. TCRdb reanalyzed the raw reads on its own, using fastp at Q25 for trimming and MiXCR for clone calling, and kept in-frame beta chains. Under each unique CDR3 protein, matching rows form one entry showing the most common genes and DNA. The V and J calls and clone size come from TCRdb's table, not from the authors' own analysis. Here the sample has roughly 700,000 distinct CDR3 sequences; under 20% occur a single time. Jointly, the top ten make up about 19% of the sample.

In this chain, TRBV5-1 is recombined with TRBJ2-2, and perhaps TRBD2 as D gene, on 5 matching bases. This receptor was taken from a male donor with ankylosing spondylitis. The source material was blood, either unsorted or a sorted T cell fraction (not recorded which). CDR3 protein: CASSLTSTNTGELFF. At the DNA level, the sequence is TGCGCCAGCAGCTTGACTAGTACCAACACCGGGGAGCTGTTTTTT.